These 6 T cell receptor beta chains share one sample of origin, sequenced in a study of radiotherapy plus CTLA-4 blockade in lung cancer (dated by TCRdb to between 2018 and 2020). The library was prepared using the immunoSEQ multiplex PCR assay. TCRdb stores this immuneACCESS table with in-frame sequences only. Part of the clones is absent; in the studies checked, under half of the shortfall reflects unresolved V genes, and no reason is known for the rest. This sample comprises tens of thousands of clones, about 85% of them detected only once. The ten largest clones represent approximately 30% of the sample. The starting material was peripheral blood, obtained from a patient treated with radiotherapy plus ipilimumab. All receptors derive from a human donor with non-small cell lung cancer whose response to radiotherapy plus ipilimumab could not be evaluated.

In the case of this clone: The sample contains more than one DNA sequence encoding this CDR3. The chain employs TRBV28 and TRBJ1-1; D remains ambiguous. CDR3 size: 15 residues. The germline gives CDR1 MDHEN, CDR2 SYDVKM. Trimming took off 6 bases at V and 0 bases at J, with 14 bases between the two ends. This chain's CDR3 is CASRSFDGVNTEAFF. CDR3 sequence (DNA): TGTGCCAGCAGATCCTTTGACGGAGTGAACACTGAAGCTTTCTTT.

The chain uses TRBV7-8 and TRBJ1-5; 7 nucleotides match TRBD1. The CDR3 is made up of 17 amino acids. J gave up 3 bases and V 5 bases, and 13 bases lay outside the gene matches. CDR1 is SGHVS, CDR2 FQNEAQ, per germline. In DNA form, the CDR3 reads TGTGCCAGCAGCCCCCGACAGGGTTTGAAGGACAATCAGCCCCAGCATTTT. This translates into CASSPRQGLKDNQPQHF.

The CDR3 DNA sequence: TGTGCCAGCAGTTACTCGTCACAGGGTCCAGAGACCCAGTACTTC. It is translated as CASSYSSQGPETQYF. The chain carries TRBV6-6 and TRBJ2-5; tentative D call: TRBD1 (6 bases). The length of the CDR3 is 15 residues. The germline CDR1 and CDR2 sequences are MNHNY and SVGAGI (reference sequence). The V end lost 0 bases, the J end lost 4 bases, and 12 bases lay between the germline ends.

This chain's CDR3 is CASQAYRGRNTEAFF. The CDR3 DNA reads as TGTGCCAGCCAAGCCTACAGGGGGCGAAACACTGAAGCTTTCTTT. The chain is built from TRBV11-2 and TRBJ1-1, with 9 bases identical to TRBD1. The CDR3 has 15 residues. V shed 8 bases and J 2 bases; nucleotides not matched to a gene: 9. CDR1 and CDR2 (germline): SGHAT, FQNNGV.

CDR3 residues: CASSLYRLAAAYNEQFF. Here the CDR3 DNA reads TGCGCCAGCAGCTTGTATCGACTAGCGGCTGCCTACAATGAGCAGTTCTTC. The chain uses TRBV5-1 and TRBJ2-1; 9 positions agree with TRBD2. The J segment lost 2 bases and the V segment lost 1 base, leaving 7 bases of the junction unmatched. This CDR3 has 17 amino acids. The V gene's germline CDR1 is SGHRS and CDR2 YFSETQ.

The chain links TRBV7-8 to TRBJ2-2, with 7 nucleotides matching TRBD1. Germline CDR1 reads SGHVS; CDR2 reads FQNEAQ. The CDR3 covers 17 residues. The J segment lost 2 bases and the V segment lost 5 bases, leaving 11 bases of the junction unmatched. CDR3 in amino acids: CASSRMIQGPNTGELFF. DNA of the CDR3: TGTGCCAGCAGCCGAATGATACAGGGGCCCAACACCGGGGAGCTGTTTTTT.